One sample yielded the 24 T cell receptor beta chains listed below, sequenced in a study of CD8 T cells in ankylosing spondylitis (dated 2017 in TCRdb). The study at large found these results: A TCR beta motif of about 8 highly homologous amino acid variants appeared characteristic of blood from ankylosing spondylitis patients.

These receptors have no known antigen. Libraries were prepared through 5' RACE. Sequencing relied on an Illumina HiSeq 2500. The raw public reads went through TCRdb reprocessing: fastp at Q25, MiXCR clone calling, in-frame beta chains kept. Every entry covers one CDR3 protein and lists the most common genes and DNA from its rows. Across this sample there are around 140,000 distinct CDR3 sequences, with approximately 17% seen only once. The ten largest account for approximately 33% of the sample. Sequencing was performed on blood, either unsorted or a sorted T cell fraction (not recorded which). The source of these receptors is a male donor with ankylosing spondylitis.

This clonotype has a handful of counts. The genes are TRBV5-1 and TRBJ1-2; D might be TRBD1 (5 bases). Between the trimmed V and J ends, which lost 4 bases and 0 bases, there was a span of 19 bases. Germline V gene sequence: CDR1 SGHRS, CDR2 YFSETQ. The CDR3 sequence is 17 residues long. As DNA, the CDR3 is TGCGCCAGCAGCAATCGCCCGACGGACATCTCTAACTATGGCTACACCTTC. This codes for CASSNRPTDISNYGYTF.

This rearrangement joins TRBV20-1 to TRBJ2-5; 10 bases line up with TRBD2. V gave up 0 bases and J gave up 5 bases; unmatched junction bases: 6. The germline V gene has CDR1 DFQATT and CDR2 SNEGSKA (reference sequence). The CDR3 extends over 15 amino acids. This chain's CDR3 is CSARDRLAGVETQYF. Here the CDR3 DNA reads TGCAGTGCTAGAGATAGGCTAGCGGGAGTCGAGACCCAGTACTTC.

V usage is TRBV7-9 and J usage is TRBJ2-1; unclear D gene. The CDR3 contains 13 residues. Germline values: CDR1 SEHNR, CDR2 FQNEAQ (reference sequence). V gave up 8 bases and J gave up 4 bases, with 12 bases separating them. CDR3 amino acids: CASAGGAYNEQFF. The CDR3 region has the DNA TGTGCCAGCGCAGGCGGAGCTTACAATGAGCAGTTCTTC.

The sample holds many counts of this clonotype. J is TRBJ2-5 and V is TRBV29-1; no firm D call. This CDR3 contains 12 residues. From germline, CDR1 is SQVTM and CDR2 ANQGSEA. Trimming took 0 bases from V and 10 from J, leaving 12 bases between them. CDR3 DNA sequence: TGCAGCGTTGAAGATTCTGGTGTGGGCCAGTACTTC. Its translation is CSVEDSGVGQYF.

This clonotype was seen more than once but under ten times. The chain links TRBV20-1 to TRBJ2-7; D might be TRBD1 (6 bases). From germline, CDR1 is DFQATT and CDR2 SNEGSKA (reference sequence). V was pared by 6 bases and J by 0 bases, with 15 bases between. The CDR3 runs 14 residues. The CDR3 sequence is CSATDRRDSYEQYF. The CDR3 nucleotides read TGCAGTGCAACTGACAGGAGAGACTCCTACGAGCAGTACTTC.

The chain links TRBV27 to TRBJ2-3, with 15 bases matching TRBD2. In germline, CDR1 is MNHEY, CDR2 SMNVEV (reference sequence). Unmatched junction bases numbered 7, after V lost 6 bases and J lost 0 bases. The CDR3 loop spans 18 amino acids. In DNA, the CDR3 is TGTGCCAGCAGCAAACAGGGGACTAGCGGGAGGAGCACAGATACGCAGTATTTT. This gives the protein CASSKQGTSGRSTDTQYF.

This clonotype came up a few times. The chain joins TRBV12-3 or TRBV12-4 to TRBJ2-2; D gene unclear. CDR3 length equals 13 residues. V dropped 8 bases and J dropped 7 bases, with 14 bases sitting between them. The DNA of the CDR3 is TGTGCCAGCTCTCCCGCACGGAGCGGGGAGCTGTTTTTT. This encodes CASSPARSGELFF.

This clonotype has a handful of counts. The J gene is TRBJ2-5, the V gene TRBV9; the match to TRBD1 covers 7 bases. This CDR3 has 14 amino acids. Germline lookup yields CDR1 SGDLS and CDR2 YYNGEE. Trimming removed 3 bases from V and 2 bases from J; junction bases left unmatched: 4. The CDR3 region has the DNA TGTGCCAGCAGCGCCCCGGGACAGCAAGAGACCCAGTACTTC. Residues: CASSAPGQQETQYF.

The CDR3 loop is CASSGGTTAYYEQYF. CDR3 bases: TGTGCCAGCAGTGGTGGGACAACCGCCTACTACGAGCAGTACTTC. This sequence joins TRBV12-3 or TRBV12-4 and TRBJ2-7; weak D call: TRBD1 (6 bases). This CDR3 contains 15 residues. V lost 5 bases and J lost 3, with 17 bases in between.

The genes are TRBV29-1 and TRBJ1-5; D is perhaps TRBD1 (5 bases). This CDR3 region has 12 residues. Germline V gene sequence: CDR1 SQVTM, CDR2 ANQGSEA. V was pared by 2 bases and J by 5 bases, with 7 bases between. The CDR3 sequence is CSVEWGDQPQHF. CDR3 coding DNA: TGCAGCGTTGAATGGGGGGATCAGCCCCAGCATTTT.

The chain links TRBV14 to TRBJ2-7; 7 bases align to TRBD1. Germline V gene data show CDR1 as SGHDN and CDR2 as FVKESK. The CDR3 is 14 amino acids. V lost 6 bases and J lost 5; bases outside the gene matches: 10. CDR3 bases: TGTGCCAGCAGTCAGATAAACAGGGGCCACGAGCAGTACTTC. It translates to CASSQINRGHEQYF.

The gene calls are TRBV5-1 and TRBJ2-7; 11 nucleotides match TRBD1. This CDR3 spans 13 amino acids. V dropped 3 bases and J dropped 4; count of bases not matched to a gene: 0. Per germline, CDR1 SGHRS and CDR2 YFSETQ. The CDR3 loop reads CASSWDRGYEQYF. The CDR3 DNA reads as TGCGCCAGCAGCTGGGACAGGGGGTACGAGCAGTACTTC.

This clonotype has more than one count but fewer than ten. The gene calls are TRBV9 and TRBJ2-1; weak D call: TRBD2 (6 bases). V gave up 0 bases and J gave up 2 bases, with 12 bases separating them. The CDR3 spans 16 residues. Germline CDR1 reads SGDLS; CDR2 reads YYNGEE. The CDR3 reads CASSVASGVPYNEQFF. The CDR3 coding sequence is TGTGCCAGCAGCGTAGCTTCGGGAGTCCCCTACAATGAGCAGTTCTTC. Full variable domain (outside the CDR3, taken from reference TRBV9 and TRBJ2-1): DSGVTQTPKHLITATGQRVTLRCSPRSGDLSVYWYQQSLDQGLQFLIQYYNGEERAKGNILERFSAQQFPDLHSELNLSSLELGDSALYFCASSVASGVPYNEQFFGPGTRLTVL.

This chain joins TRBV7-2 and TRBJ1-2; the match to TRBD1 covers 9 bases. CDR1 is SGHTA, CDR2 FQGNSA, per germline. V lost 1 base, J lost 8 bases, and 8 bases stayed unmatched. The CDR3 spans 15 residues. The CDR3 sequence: CASSLVFGTGRGYTF. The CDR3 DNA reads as TGTGCCAGCAGCTTAGTATTTGGGACAGGGCGCGGCTACACCTTC.

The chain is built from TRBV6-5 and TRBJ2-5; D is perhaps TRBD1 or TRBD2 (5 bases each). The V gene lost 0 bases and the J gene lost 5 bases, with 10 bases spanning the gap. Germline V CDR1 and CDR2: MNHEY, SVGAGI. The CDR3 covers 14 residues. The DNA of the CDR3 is TGTGCCAGCAGTTACTCGGGGGAAGGGGAGACCCAGTACTTC. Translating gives CASSYSGEGETQYF.

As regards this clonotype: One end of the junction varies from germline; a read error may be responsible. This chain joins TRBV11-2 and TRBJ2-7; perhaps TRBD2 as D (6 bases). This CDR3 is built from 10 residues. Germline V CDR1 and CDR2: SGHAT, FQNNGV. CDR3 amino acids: CASSLAGEGF. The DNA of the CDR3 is TGTGCCAGCAGCTTAGCGGGGGAAGGCTTC.

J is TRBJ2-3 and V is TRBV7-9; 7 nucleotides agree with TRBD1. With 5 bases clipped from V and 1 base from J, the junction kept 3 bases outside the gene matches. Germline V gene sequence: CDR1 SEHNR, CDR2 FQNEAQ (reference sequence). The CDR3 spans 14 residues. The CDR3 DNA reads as TGTGCCAGCAGCCCTGGGACAGGCACAGATACGCAGTATTTT. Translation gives CASSPGTGTDTQYF.

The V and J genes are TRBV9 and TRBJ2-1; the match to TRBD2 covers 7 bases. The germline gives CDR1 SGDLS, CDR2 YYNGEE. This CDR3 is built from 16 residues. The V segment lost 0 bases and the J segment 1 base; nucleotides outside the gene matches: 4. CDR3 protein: CASSVVGGGSYNEQFF. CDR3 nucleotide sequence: TGTGCCAGCAGCGTAGTTGGGGGGGGTTCCTACAATGAGCAGTTCTTC.

CDR3 region: CASSSHPGLAGGNWNTGELFF. In nucleotides, the CDR3 is TGTGCCAGCAGTTCCCATCCGGGACTAGCGGGAGGGAACTGGAACACCGGGGAGCTGTTTTTT. The rearrangement links TRBV12-3 or TRBV12-4 to TRBJ2-2; 16 nucleotides agree with TRBD2. After removal of 4 bases from V and 1 base from J, the junction contained 12 bases not matched to a gene. This CDR3 is built from 21 residues.

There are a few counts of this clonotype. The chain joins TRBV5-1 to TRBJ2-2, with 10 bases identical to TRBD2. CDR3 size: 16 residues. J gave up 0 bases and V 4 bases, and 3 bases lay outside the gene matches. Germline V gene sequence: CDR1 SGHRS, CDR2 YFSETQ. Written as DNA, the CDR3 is TGCGCCAGCAGCACCGGGACTAGCGCGAACACCGGGGAGCTGTTTTTT. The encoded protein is CASSTGTSANTGELFF. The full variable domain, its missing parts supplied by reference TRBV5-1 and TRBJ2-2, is KAGVTQTPRYLIKTRGQQVTLSCSPISGHRSVSWYQQTPGQGLQFLFEYFSETQRNKGNFPGRFSGRQFSNSRSEMNVSTLELGDSALYLCASSTGTSANTGELFFGEGSRLTVL.

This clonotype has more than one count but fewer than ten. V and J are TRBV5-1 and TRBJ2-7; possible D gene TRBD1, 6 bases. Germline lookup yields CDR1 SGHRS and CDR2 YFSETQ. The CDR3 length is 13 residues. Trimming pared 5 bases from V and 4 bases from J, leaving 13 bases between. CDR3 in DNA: TGCGCCAGCAGAACCCCTGACAGGTACGAGCAGTACTTC. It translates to CASRTPDRYEQYF.

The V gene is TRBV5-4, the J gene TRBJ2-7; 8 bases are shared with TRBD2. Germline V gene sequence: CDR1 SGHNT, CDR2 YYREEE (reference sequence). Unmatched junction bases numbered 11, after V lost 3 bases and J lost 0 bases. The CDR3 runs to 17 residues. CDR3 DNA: TGTGCCAGCAGCTGGAGGGAAAGGACTAGCAGCTCCTACGAGCAGTACTTC. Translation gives CASSWRERTSSSYEQYF.

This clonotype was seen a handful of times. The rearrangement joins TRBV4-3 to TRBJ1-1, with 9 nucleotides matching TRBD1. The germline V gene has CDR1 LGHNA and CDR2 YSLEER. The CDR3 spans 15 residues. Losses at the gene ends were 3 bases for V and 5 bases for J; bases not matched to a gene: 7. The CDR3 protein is CASSQGDRDYTEAFF. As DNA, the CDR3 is TGCGCCAGCAGCCAGGGGGACAGGGACTATACTGAAGCTTTCTTT.

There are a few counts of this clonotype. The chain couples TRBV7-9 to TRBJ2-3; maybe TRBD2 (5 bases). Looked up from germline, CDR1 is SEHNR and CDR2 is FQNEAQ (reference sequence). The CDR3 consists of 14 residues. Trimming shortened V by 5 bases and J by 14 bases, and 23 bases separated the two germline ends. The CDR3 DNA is TGTGCCAGCAGCAAACCCTTAGGACTGCCGAGTTGGTATTTT. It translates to CASSKPLGLPSWYF.